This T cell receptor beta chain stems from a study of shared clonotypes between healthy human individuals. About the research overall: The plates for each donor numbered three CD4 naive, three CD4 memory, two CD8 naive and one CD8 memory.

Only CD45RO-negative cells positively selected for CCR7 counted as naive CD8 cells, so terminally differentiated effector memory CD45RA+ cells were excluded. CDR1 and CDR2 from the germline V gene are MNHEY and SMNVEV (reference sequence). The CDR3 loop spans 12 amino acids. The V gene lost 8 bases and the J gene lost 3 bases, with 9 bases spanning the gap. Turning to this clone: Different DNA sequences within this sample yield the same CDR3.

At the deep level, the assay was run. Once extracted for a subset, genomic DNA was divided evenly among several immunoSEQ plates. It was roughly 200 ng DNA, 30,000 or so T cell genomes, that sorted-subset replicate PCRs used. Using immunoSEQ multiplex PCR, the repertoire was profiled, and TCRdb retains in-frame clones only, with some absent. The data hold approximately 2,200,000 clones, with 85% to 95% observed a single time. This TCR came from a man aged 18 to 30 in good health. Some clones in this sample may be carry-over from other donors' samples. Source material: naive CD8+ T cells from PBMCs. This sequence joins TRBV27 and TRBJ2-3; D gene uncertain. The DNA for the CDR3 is TGTGCCAGCGGGCTGGGAACAGATACGCAGTATTTT. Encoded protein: CASGLGTDTQYF.